Below, 29 T cell receptor beta chains from the same sample are listed, as sequenced in a study of identical twins. TCRdb ran MiXCR on the 5' RACE reads and lists one entry per CDR3 protein. The sample has around 300,000 distinct CDR3 sequences, approximately 8% seen once; the top ten hold approximately 2.1%. The sample also formed part of further work on yellow fever vaccine responses in identical twins.

The sequenced material came from memory (CD45RO+) T cells sorted from blood. These receptors originate from a woman younger than 30 in good health.

This clonotype turned up a few times. The gene calls are TRBV3-1 and TRBJ1-2; unclear D gene. Germline CDR1 and CDR2: LGHDT and YNNKEL (reference sequence). The CDR3 length is 17 residues. V lost 0 bases and J lost 0, with 14 bases in between. CDR3 coding DNA: TGTGCCAGCAGCCAAGATGTGATCTACTCAGCTAACTATGGCTACACCTTC. It specifies CASSQDVIYSANYGYTF.

This clonotype appeared a few times. The chain is built from TRBV6-1 and TRBJ1-4, with no clear D. The CDR3 totals 15 residues. Per the germline V gene, CDR1 is MNHNS and CDR2 is SASEGT. The V end lost 2 bases, the J end lost 1 base, and 8 bases lay between the germline ends. The CDR3 DNA sequence: TGTGCCAGCAGTGAATCGGCAGGAACTAATGAAAAACTGTTTTTT. Its protein is CASSESAGTNEKLFF.

The rearrangement joins TRBV6-2 or TRBV6-3 to TRBJ1-5; perhaps TRBD1 as D (6 bases). The V and J ends lost 10 bases and 9 bases respectively, with 16 bases between them. The CDR3 is 12 amino acids. The germline gives CDR1 MNHEY, CDR2 SVGEGT. The CDR3 DNA reads as TGTGCCACTAACGAGGGGGACCGGCCCCAGCATTTT. Translated: CATNEGDRPQHF.

This clonotype was seen only a few times. The CDR3 DNA follows: TGTGCCAGTAGTAAGAGTAGTAAAGAGACCCAGTACTTC. Translation: CASSKSSKETQYF. The V call is TRBV19, the J call TRBJ2-5; D not certain. The germline V gene encodes CDR1 LNHDA and CDR2 SQIVND (reference sequence). The V and J ends lost 4 bases and 3 bases respectively, with 9 bases between them. The CDR3 runs 13 residues.

In its sample, this clonotype was seen many times. The rearrangement joins TRBV7-9 to TRBJ2-5, with TRBD2 matching 9 bases. V gave up 3 bases and J gave up 3 bases; unmatched junction bases: 11. Germline loops: CDR1 SEHNR, CDR2 FQNEAQ (reference sequence). The CDR3 consists of 17 residues. This chain's CDR3 is CASSFRVWASGKETQYF. The CDR3 DNA reads as TGTGCCAGCAGCTTTCGTGTTTGGGCTAGCGGGAAAGAGACCCAGTACTTC.

This chain joins TRBV18 and TRBJ1-1; D remains unclear. The CDR3 is made up of 13 amino acids. V was pared by 6 bases and J by 0 bases, with 8 bases between. CDR1 and CDR2 from the germline V gene are KGHSH and LQKENI. The CDR3 sequence: CASSPALNTEAFF. The CDR3 DNA follows: TGTGCCAGCTCTCCGGCGTTGAACACTGAAGCTTTCTTT.

In its sample, this clonotype was seen many times. The chain links TRBV5-1 to TRBJ1-6; D is unclear. The length of the CDR3 is 13 residues. The germline CDR1 and CDR2 sequences are SGHRS and YFSETQ. V lost 0 bases and J lost 10, with 8 bases in between. This chain's CDR3 is CASSLGADSPLHF. The CDR3 DNA reads as TGCGCCAGCAGCTTGGGGGCAGACTCACCCCTCCACTTT.

The chain recombines TRBV12-3 or TRBV12-4 with TRBJ2-1; 10 nucleotides line up with TRBD2. After removal of 5 bases from V and 5 bases from J, the junction contained 9 bases not matched to a gene. The CDR3 totals 16 residues. The DNA for the CDR3 is TGTGCCAGCAGTCCCTTAAGGACTAGCGGACACAATGAGCAGTTCTTC. Residues: CASSPLRTSGHNEQFF.

This clonotype appeared many times. The V call is TRBV7-8, the J call TRBJ2-7; unclear D gene. Germline lookup yields CDR1 SGHVS and CDR2 FQNEAQ. CDR3 length: 12 residues. The V end was cut by 5 bases, the J end by 7 bases, with 12 bases between. CDR3 nucleotides: TGTGCCAGCAGCCAGTTGACCCATGAGCAGTACGTC. Amino acid sequence: CASSQLTHEQYV.

At least ten counts were recorded for this clonotype. This sequence joins TRBV5-1 and TRBJ2-5; 12 bases line up with TRBD2. The J segment lost 4 bases and the V segment lost 3 bases, leaving 4 bases of the junction unmatched. From germline, CDR1 is SGHRS and CDR2 YFSETQ. The CDR3 loop spans 15 amino acids. Here the CDR3 reads CASSSGTSGPETQYF. CDR3 in DNA: TGCGCCAGCAGCTCCGGGACTAGCGGGCCAGAGACCCAGTACTTC.

The table lists this clonotype with many counts. The chain uses TRBV7-9 and TRBJ1-5; unclear D gene. Germline CDR1 and CDR2: SEHNR and FQNEAQ (reference sequence). V shed 1 base and J shed 6 bases, with 7 bases lying between them. This CDR3 region has 13 residues. CDR3 DNA: TGTGCCAGCAGCTTAGGGGTTCGTCAGCCCCAGCATTTT. Amino acid sequence: CASSLGVRQPQHF.

This clonotype was counted many times. V usage is TRBV7-2 and J usage is TRBJ2-1; D remains unclear. The V gene lost 5 bases and the J gene lost 9 bases, with 14 bases spanning the gap. CDR1 is SGHTA, CDR2 FQGNSA, per germline. The CDR3 totals 13 residues. CDR3 region: CASSALRSGEQFF. The DNA of the CDR3 is TGTGCCAGCAGCGCCCTAAGGTCTGGTGAGCAGTTCTTC.

This clonotype was observed a few times. The rearrangement uses TRBV10-3 and TRBJ2-1; TRBD1 aligns across 10 bases. V lost 6 bases to trimming and J lost 1 base; unmatched junction nucleotides: 9. CDR1 and CDR2 from the germline V gene are ENHRY and SYGVKD. CDR3 length: 17 residues. This CDR3 reads CAISPTTGQGSYNEQFF. The CDR3 nucleotides read TGTGCCATCAGCCCCACAACGGGACAGGGGTCCTACAATGAGCAGTTCTTC.

There are many counts of this clonotype. CDR3 sequence (DNA): TGCAGTGCTAGAGATCTTAGACAGGGGGCAAACTATGGCTACACCTTC. Protein: CSARDLRQGANYGYTF. The gene calls are TRBV20-1 and TRBJ1-2; 10 nucleotides line up with TRBD1. Germline-derived CDR1 and CDR2 are DFQATT and SNEGSKA (reference sequence). The CDR3 sequence is 16 residues long. J lost 2 bases, V lost 0 bases, and 6 bases had no gene match.

This clonotype was seen only a few times. The V and J genes are TRBV7-9 and TRBJ1-6; D possibly corresponds to TRBD1 (6 bases). The CDR3 loop spans 15 amino acids. The V gene lost 6 bases and the J gene lost 7 bases, with 16 bases spanning the gap. Germline assignment: CDR1 SEHNR and CDR2 FQNEAQ (reference sequence). CDR3 amino acids: CASSLQGSLNSPLHF. The CDR3 DNA follows: TGTGCCAGCAGTTTACAGGGCTCTCTGAATTCACCCCTCCACTTT. The full variable domain, its missing parts supplied by reference TRBV7-9 and TRBJ1-6, is DTGVSQNPRHKITKRGQNVTFRCDPISEHNRLYWYRQTLGQGPEFLTYFQNEAQLEKSRLLSDRFSAERPKGSFSTLEIQRTEQGDSAMYLCASSLQGSLNSPLHFGNGTRLTVT.

This clonotype was seen ten or more times. Its ends do not fully match the called genes, so a read error is possible. J is TRBJ2-7 and V is TRBV7-2; D could derive from TRBD1 or TRBD2 (5 bases each). Germline CDR1 and CDR2: SGHTA and FQGNSA. The CDR3 runs 12 residues. The DNA of the CDR3 is TGTGCCAGCAGCCTTTCCGGGGCCAGGCAGCACTTC. This translates into CASSLSGARQHF.

This clonotype came up many times. The chain is built from TRBV5-1 and TRBJ2-1; D tentatively reads TRBD1 or TRBD2 (5 bases each). Germline loops: CDR1 SGHRS, CDR2 YFSETQ. V lost 2 bases to trimming and J lost 7 bases, with 13 bases between them. The CDR3 covers 14 residues. CDR3 bases: TGCGCCAGCAGCTTACGGCCTGAGGGGAATGAGCAGTTCTTC. Protein sequence: CASSLRPEGNEQFF.

There are many counts of this clonotype. The rearrangement uses TRBV6-5 and TRBJ2-1; D gene unclear. Germline-derived CDR1 and CDR2 are MNHEY and SVGAGI. V lost 3 bases to trimming and J lost 8 bases, with 11 bases between them. The CDR3 has 13 amino acids. In DNA, the CDR3 is TGTGCCAGCAGTTATGACCACAAACATGAGCAGTTCTTC. Translation gives CASSYDHKHEQFF.

This CDR3 reads CASRQTVGSNQPQHF. CDR3 bases: TGTGCCAGCAGGCAAACCGTAGGTAGCAATCAGCCCCAGCATTTT. The V gene is TRBV6-1, the J gene TRBJ1-5; unclear D gene. This CDR3 comprises 15 residues. CDR1 MNHNS and CDR2 SASEGT come from the germline V gene. The ends were cut back, 6 bases at V and 0 bases at J, with 12 bases in the middle.

This clonotype has just a few counts. The chain recombines TRBV7-8 with TRBJ2-3; D not resolved. The germline CDR1 and CDR2 sequences are SGHVS and FQNEAQ. The CDR3 sequence is 16 residues long. The V end was cut by 0 bases, the J end by 0 bases, with 10 bases between. CDR3 coding DNA: TGTGCCAGCAGCTTAGCGGTGCACCTTAGCACAGATACGCAGTATTTT. It codes for CASSLAVHLSTDTQYF.

This chain uses TRBV20-1 with TRBJ1-6; maybe TRBD1 (6 bases). The ends were cut back, 3 bases at V and 8 bases at J, with 14 bases in the middle. There are 14 residues in the CDR3. The germline V gene encodes CDR1 DFQATT and CDR2 SNEGSKA (reference sequence). The DNA of the CDR3 is TGCAGTGCTAGCGGGGACATGAGGGATTCACCCCTCCACTTT. It codes for CSASGDMRDSPLHF.

This clonotype was counted ten times or more. In DNA, the CDR3 is TGTGCCAGCAGTTTTGGACGGATGAACACTGAAGCTTTCTTT. Protein: CASSFGRMNTEAFF. The J gene is TRBJ1-1, the V gene TRBV6-5; D unclear. Germline CDR1 and CDR2: MNHEY and SVGAGI. V lost 4 bases to trimming and J lost 0 bases, with 9 bases between them. This CDR3 spans 14 amino acids.

This clonotype showed up many times. This rearrangement joins TRBV10-3 to TRBJ2-3; 11 bases line up with TRBD1. CDR1 and CDR2 from the germline V gene are ENHRY and SYGVKD. Unmatched junction bases numbered 6, after V lost 3 bases and J lost 4 bases. The CDR3 sequence is 16 residues long. Here the CDR3 DNA reads TGTGCCATCAGTGATTCCCCGGGACAGGGGGCAGATACGCAGTATTTT. Its translation is CAISDSPGQGADTQYF.

This clonotype came up many times. The chain combines TRBV3-1 with TRBJ2-1; no reliable D call. This CDR3 is built from 17 residues. Trimming took 2 bases from V and 8 from J, leaving 22 bases between them. Germline assignment: CDR1 LGHDT and CDR2 YNNKEL (reference sequence). The CDR3: CASSQSTVRTTLDEQFF. The CDR3 DNA sequence: TGTGCCAGCAGCCAATCAACCGTTAGGACGACCTTAGATGAGCAGTTCTTC.

V is TRBV12-3 or TRBV12-4 and J is TRBJ2-2, with 10 bases fitting TRBD1. Trimming took 7 bases from V and 7 from J; bases not matched to a gene: 12. The CDR3 is 16 residues long. The CDR3 loop is CASNTRDRGIGGELFF. The CDR3 DNA sequence: TGTGCCAGCAACACCCGGGACAGGGGTATCGGCGGGGAGCTGTTTTTT.

This clonotype was found many times. This chain links TRBV7-2 with TRBJ2-7; 7 bases line up with TRBD1. V dropped 6 bases and J dropped 7; count of bases not matched to a gene: 12. CDR1 is SGHTA, CDR2 FQGNSA, per germline. CDR3 length equals 14 residues. The DNA of the CDR3 is TGTGCCAGCAGGAACCGGGACAGTATAGGGGAGCAGTACTTC. This gives the protein CASRNRDSIGEQYF.

At least ten counts were recorded for this clonotype. V is TRBV20-1 and J is TRBJ2-1; 13 nucleotides line up with TRBD2. CDR3 length equals 18 residues. Germline loops: CDR1 DFQATT, CDR2 SNEGSKA (reference sequence). V lost 0 bases and J lost 6; bases outside the gene matches: 11. CDR3 loop: CSARDPGTSGRARNEQFF. CDR3 coding DNA: TGCAGTGCTAGAGATCCGGGAACTAGCGGGAGGGCCCGCAATGAGCAGTTCTTC.

The chain has TRBV19 and TRBJ2-1; D may be TRBD1 or TRBD2 (5 bases each). This CDR3 region has 15 residues. Germline V gives CDR1 LNHDA, CDR2 SQIVND (reference sequence). V was pared by 3 bases and J by 6 bases, with 15 bases between. CDR3 DNA sequence: TGTGCCAGTAGTATCCCGACTATAAGGGGCAATGAGCAGTTCTTC. It is translated as CASSIPTIRGNEQFF.

In its sample, this clonotype was seen many times. CDR3 sequence reads: CSASTDGSSYEQYV. CDR3 in DNA: TGCAGTGCCTCCACGGACGGTTCCTCCTACGAGCAGTACGTC. V and J are TRBV20-1 and TRBJ2-7; no reliable D call. This CDR3 is 14 amino acids long. Germline lookup yields CDR1 DFQATT and CDR2 SNEGSKA (reference sequence). V gave up 6 bases and J gave up 0 bases, with 15 bases separating them.